This T cell receptor beta chain appears in the sequencing data of a study of identifying expanded T cells in peripheral blood. V lost 6 bases and J 2 bases, leaving 10 bases between the germline ends. The CDR3 loop spans 12 amino acids. Germline V CDR1 and CDR2: SQVTM, ANQGSEA. Profiling relied on immunoSEQ multiplex PCR, and the TCRdb table lists in-frame clones only, not all of them. In the table there are over 90,000 clones, about 91% of which are singletons. This sequence joins TRBV29-1 and TRBJ2-5, with D unresolved. Sequenced sample: blood. The TCR comes from a person aged 18-69 years in good health. The CDR3: CSVRTVQETQYF. The DNA of the CDR3 is TGCAGCGTAAGGACCGTACAAGAGACCCAGTACTTC.